These 17 T cell receptor beta chains were sequenced from one sample in a study of OX40 agonist ivuxolimab in advanced cancers. Generated by immunoSEQ multiplex PCR, the TCRdb table keeps only in-frame clones and is missing some. The sample holds about 58,000 clones, approximately 91% seen once. The sequencing used CD4+ or CD8+ T cells sorted from blood, collected in a trial of the OX40 agonist ivuxolimab. Source of these receptors: an adult with an advanced solid tumor such as melanoma, head and neck, liver or kidney cancer.

The genes are TRBV27 and TRBJ2-3; TRBD1 or TRBD2 may be the D gene (5 bases each). The germline gives CDR1 MNHEY, CDR2 SMNVEV (reference sequence). V was pared by 3 bases and J by 2 bases, with 12 bases between. This CDR3 spans 15 amino acids. The CDR3 loop reads CASSFRQGVTDTQYF. CDR3 DNA sequence: TGTGCCAGCAGTTTCCGGCAGGGAGTCACAGATACGCAGTATTTT.

V is TRBV27 and J is TRBJ2-5; possible D gene TRBD2, 6 bases. The germline V gene encodes CDR1 MNHEY and CDR2 SMNVEV (reference sequence). The CDR3 sequence is 13 residues long. Trimming pared 2 bases from V and 7 bases from J, leaving 11 bases between. CDR3 in DNA: TGTGCCAGCAGTTTACGGCCCGGGGGGACCCAGTACTTC. Its translation: CASSLRPGGTQYF.

This clone was counted between two and nine times. CDR3 amino acids: CASSSRNTGELFF. CDR3 coding DNA: TGTGCCAGTTCGTCCAGGAACACCGGGGAGCTGTTTTTT. This chain links TRBV11-1 with TRBJ2-2; no clear D. The CDR3 contains 13 residues. The V and J ends lost 9 bases and 1 base respectively, with 9 bases between them. Germline V gene data show CDR1 as SGHAT and CDR2 as FQDESV (reference sequence).

The chain links TRBV5-5 to TRBJ2-3; D remains ambiguous. Trimming left V 4 bases short and J 2 bases short, with 2 bases between. CDR3 size: 11 residues. Germline CDR1 SGHKS, CDR2 YYEKEE (reference sequence). The CDR3 loop is CASSNTDTQYF. CDR3 nucleotide sequence: TGTGCCAGCAGCAACACAGATACGCAGTATTTT.

The gene calls are TRBV19 and TRBJ2-2; 13 bases are a match to TRBD2. V was clipped by 5 bases and J by 5 bases; unmatched bases: 5. The CDR3 runs to 16 residues. Germline-derived CDR1 and CDR2 are LNHDA and SQIVND (reference sequence). The CDR3 sequence is CASSDEGLAGTGELFF. The DNA for the CDR3 is TGTGCCAGTAGTGACGAGGGACTAGCGGGGACCGGGGAGCTGTTTTTT.

This chain joins TRBV6-5 and TRBJ2-7, with D unclear. V lost 0 bases to trimming and J lost 2 bases, with 8 bases between them. There are 14 residues in the CDR3. The germline gives CDR1 MNHEY, CDR2 SVGAGI. The CDR3: CASSYSDEAYEQYF. The DNA for the CDR3 is TGTGCCAGCAGTTACTCGGATGAAGCCTACGAGCAGTACTTC.

This clone was counted a few times. V usage is TRBV25-1 and J usage is TRBJ2-5; TRBD2 is a possible D gene (7 bases). This CDR3 is 17 amino acids long. Germline V CDR1 and CDR2: MGHDK, SYGVNS. Trimming removed 3 bases at V and 5 bases at J, with 22 bases between. The CDR3, as DNA: TGTGCCAGCAGTGACCCTCCTGGGGGAGGGGGGGTGGAGACCCAGTACTTC. Its protein is CASSDPPGGGGVETQYF.

The CDR3 DNA is TGTGCCAGCAGTTCAAGCCCTAGAGGGGTCAACACTGAAGCTTTCTTT. Residues: CASSSSPRGVNTEAFF. The chain employs TRBV2 and TRBJ1-1, with D tentatively TRBD1 (5 bases). V lost 5 bases, J lost 2 bases, and 18 bases lay in between. This CDR3 spans 16 amino acids. Germline-derived CDR1 and CDR2 are SNHLY and FYNNEI.

The rearrangement joins TRBV7-9 to TRBJ2-1; TRBD1 or TRBD2 may be the D gene (5 bases each). The V end lost 3 bases, the J end lost 4 bases, and 13 bases lay between the germline ends. CDR3 length: 15 amino acids. Germline loops: CDR1 SEHNR, CDR2 FQNEAQ (reference sequence). CDR3 loop: CASSFRDPQYNEQFF. DNA of the CDR3: TGTGCCAGCAGCTTCCGGGACCCACAGTACAATGAGCAGTTCTTC.

The chain is built from TRBV7-2 and TRBJ2-3, with D perhaps matching TRBD2 (6 bases). This CDR3 is 16 amino acids long. Germline CDR1 reads SGHTA; CDR2 reads FQGNSA. Trimming removed 0 bases from V and 2 bases from J, with 12 bases in between. CDR3: CASSLAGTDYTDTQYF. The CDR3 bases are TGTGCCAGCAGCTTAGCCGGGACGGACTACACAGATACGCAGTATTTT.

The chain couples TRBV4-2 to TRBJ2-4, with 10 nucleotides matching TRBD2. The V segment lost 4 bases and the J segment 6 bases; nucleotides outside the gene matches: 6. CDR3 length: 15 residues. Germline assignment: CDR1 LGHNA and CDR2 YNFKEQ. The CDR3 region has the DNA TGTGCCAGCAGCCCCCGGACTAGCGGACTAAACATTCAGTACTTC. Encoded protein: CASSPRTSGLNIQYF.

V is TRBV28 and J is TRBJ2-5; 10 bases match TRBD1. Germline V gives CDR1 MDHEN, CDR2 SYDVKM. This CDR3 has 15 residues. The J segment lost 4 bases and the V segment lost 6 bases, leaving 8 bases of the junction unmatched. CDR3 amino acids: CASSGDRGRGETQYF. The CDR3 DNA is TGTGCCAGCAGCGGGGACAGGGGACGAGGAGAGACCCAGTACTTC.

The rearrangement uses TRBV5-4 and TRBJ2-2; D is unclear. The germline gives CDR1 SGHNT, CDR2 YYREEE (reference sequence). Trimming left V 3 bases short and J 7 bases short, with 13 bases between. The CDR3 spans 14 residues. As DNA, the CDR3 is TGTGCCAGCAGCTGGATGTCCCTCGGCGGGGAGCTGTTTTTT. It translates to CASSWMSLGGELFF.

CDR3: CASSYSGRSTGELFF. In DNA form, the CDR3 reads TGTGCCAGCAGTTACTCAGGCAGATCCACCGGGGAGCTGTTTTTT. The chain recombines TRBV6-5 with TRBJ2-2; the D is unclear. This CDR3 has 15 amino acids. V lost 0 bases and J lost 4, with 9 bases in between. Germline CDR1 reads MNHEY; CDR2 reads SVGAGI.

The chain joins TRBV6-1 to TRBJ1-2, with a tentative D call TRBD1 (5 bases). V was shortened by 8 bases and J by 6 bases, with 16 bases between the two germline ends. The germline V gene encodes CDR1 MNHNS and CDR2 SASEGT. CDR3 length: 13 residues. CDR3 sequence reads: CASALIQGHGYTF. The CDR3 DNA reads TGTGCCAGCGCTCTCATCCAGGGACATGGCTACACCTTC.

The rearrangement joins TRBV27 to TRBJ2-1; tentatively, D is TRBD2 (5 bases). There are 13 residues in the CDR3. CDR1 MNHEY and CDR2 SMNVEV come from the germline V gene (reference sequence). Between the trimmed V and J ends, which lost 9 bases and 9 bases, there was a span of 18 bases. CDR3 coding DNA: TGTGCCAGTACGGAAAGGCTAGGAGGTGAGCAGTTCTTC. It specifies CASTERLGGEQFF.

The chain employs TRBV10-1 and TRBJ1-5, with D tentatively TRBD1 (5 bases). The germline gives CDR1 WNHNN, CDR2 SYGVQD (reference sequence). Trimming stripped 6 bases from V and 1 base from J, with 13 bases between. The CDR3 loop spans 15 amino acids. CDR3: CASRGDSESNQPQHF. In nucleotides, the CDR3 is TGCGCCAGCAGAGGCGACAGTGAGAGCAATCAGCCCCAGCATTTT.